The table lists the clone carrying this T cell receptor beta chain with a few counts. In the authors' methods: Estimated nucleated cell counts came from reference gene primer amplification. Measured with immunoSEQ multiplex PCR; TCRdb has only the in-frame clones, and not every one. Clone size and V and J calls were adopted from that table, with D and trimming inferred from the DNA. Altogether fewer than 75,000 clones are present, about 88% being singletons, with the ten largest covering under 5%. These data are taken from a study of blood T cell repertoires in COVID-19. On the study more broadly: The study drew acute and convalescent COVID-19 samples from the United States, Italy and Spain. Sample material is recorded as cDNA or gDNA derived from T cells, B-cell-depleted T cells, or PBMCs.

The CDR3 contains 18 residues. Germline CDR1 SGHTA, CDR2 FQGNSA. Losses at the gene ends were 5 bases for V and 1 base for J; bases not matched to a gene: 11. The clonotype was recovered from a man between 65 and 85 years old with acute or convalescent COVID-19. V and J are TRBV7-2 and TRBJ2-3, with TRBD1 identical over 11 bases. Sequencing was performed on peripheral blood. The CDR3 loop reads CASSDWDRGIAGTDTQYF. In nucleotides, the CDR3 is TGTGCCAGCAGCGACTGGGACAGGGGGATCGCTGGCACAGATACGCAGTATTTT.